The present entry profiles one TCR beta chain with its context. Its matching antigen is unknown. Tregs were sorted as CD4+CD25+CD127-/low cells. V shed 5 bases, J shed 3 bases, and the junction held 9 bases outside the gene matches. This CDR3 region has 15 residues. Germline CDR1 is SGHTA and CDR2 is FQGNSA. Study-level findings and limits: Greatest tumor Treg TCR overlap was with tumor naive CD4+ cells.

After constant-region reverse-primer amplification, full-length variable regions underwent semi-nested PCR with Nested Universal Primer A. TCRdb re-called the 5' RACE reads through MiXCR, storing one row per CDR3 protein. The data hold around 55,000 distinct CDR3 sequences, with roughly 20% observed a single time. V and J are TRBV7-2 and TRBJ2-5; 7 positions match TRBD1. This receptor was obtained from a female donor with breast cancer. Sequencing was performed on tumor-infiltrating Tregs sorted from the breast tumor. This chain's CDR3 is CASSQGYQGEETQYF. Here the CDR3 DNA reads TGTGCCAGCAGCCAGGGGTATCAGGGGGAAGAGACCCAGTACTTC.